These T cell receptor beta chains were read from a single sample in a study of shared clonotypes between healthy human individuals. Repertoires were generated with immunoSEQ multiplex PCR, while TCRdb's copy carries only in-frame clones and drops some. Here the sample spans 2 million to 2.5 million clones, approximately 96% being singletons. Material for sequencing was naive CD4+ T cells sorted from blood. All receptors derive from a man between 18 and 35 years old in good health. CDR3s leave out the opening cysteine and the closing phenylalanine or tryptophan. Fields, in order: J gene, V gene, CDR3 protein.

J gene: TRBJ1-6; V gene: TRBV5-1; CDR3 protein: ASSPWTGAGSPLH
J gene: TRBJ2-1; V gene: TRBV5-4; CDR3 protein: ASSSGQFRFDNEQF
J gene: TRBJ1-4; V gene: TRBV18; CDR3 protein: ASSSQGSNEKLF
J gene: TRBJ2-1; V gene: TRBV5-1; CDR3 protein: ASSLGQTSYNEQF
J gene: TRBJ1-6; V gene: TRBV4-1; CDR3 protein: ASSQGESPLH
J gene: TRBJ1-5; V gene: TRBV27; CDR3 protein: ASGWVFSGQPQH
J gene: TRBJ2-3; V gene: TRBV5-4; CDR3 protein: ASSLRREGLTDTQY
J gene: TRBJ1-2; V gene: TRBV5-4; CDR3 protein: ASSADRAVVGYT
J gene: TRBJ2-5; V gene: TRBV6-5; CDR3 protein: ASSLWTSGGQETQY
J gene: TRBJ1-2; V gene: TRBV6-1; CDR3 protein: ASSEQEYGYT
J gene: TRBJ1-6; V gene: TRBV6-5; CDR3 protein: ASSYGGGLNSPLH
J gene: TRBJ2-3; V gene: TRBV4-1; CDR3 protein: ASSQERASANTDTQY
J gene: TRBJ2-2; V gene: TRBV18; CDR3 protein: ASSPPEGRNTGELF
J gene: TRBJ2-3; V gene: TRBV5-1; CDR3 protein: ASSIGISALTDTQY
J gene: TRBJ1-1; V gene: TRBV5-4; CDR3 protein: ASSLMLWAGTNTEAF
J gene: TRBJ1-1; V gene: TRBV6-1; CDR3 protein: ASSEWTGKAF
J gene: TRBJ1-6; V gene: TRBV15; CDR3 protein: ATSPRTVLSSYNSPLH
J gene: TRBJ1-1; V gene: TRBV7-2; CDR3 protein: ASSLSRGNTEAF
J gene: TRBJ2-3; V gene: TRBV9; CDR3 protein: ASSVPATDTQY
J gene: TRBJ1-5; V gene: TRBV10-3; CDR3 protein: AISAGQSGNQPQH
J gene: TRBJ2-7; V gene: TRBV7-2; CDR3 protein: ASSTGQGGNYEQY
J gene: TRBJ1-2; V gene: TRBV27; CDR3 protein: ASSRDRQGGYGYT
J gene: TRBJ2-5; V gene: TRBV28; CDR3 protein: ASSLRGPVETQY
J gene: TRBJ1-1; V gene: TRBV30; CDR3 protein: AWTTLRASEAF
J gene: TRBJ2-7; V gene: TRBV5-6; CDR3 protein: ASSWAGNSYEQY
J gene: TRBJ1-2; V gene: TRBV5-4; CDR3 protein: ASSLVGQPT
J gene: TRBJ1-1; V gene: TRBV9; CDR3 protein: ASSVAAGGTEAF
J gene: TRBJ2-5; V gene: TRBV5-4; CDR3 protein: ASSSPGQGSGETQY
J gene: TRBJ1-5; V gene: TRBV30; CDR3 protein: AWSLVGASNQPQH
J gene: TRBJ2-5; V gene: TRBV19; CDR3 protein: ASSTRQDWSTETQY
J gene: TRBJ2-2; V gene: TRBV9; CDR3 protein: ASSKGTGGWTGELF
J gene: TRBJ2-5; V gene: TRBV5-1; CDR3 protein: ASSFTGGRRETQY
J gene: TRBJ1-2; V gene: TRBV7-2; CDR3 protein: ASSLSGGGYT
J gene: TRBJ2-7; V gene: TRBV10-3; CDR3 protein: AITAGGGTYEQY
J gene: TRBJ2-1; V gene: TRBV5-1; CDR3 protein: ASSLGETLREQF
J gene: TRBJ2-2; V gene: TRBV11-3; CDR3 protein: ASSDGQGTVTGELF
J gene: TRBJ2-5; V gene: TRBV12-5; CDR3 protein: ASGLGTVLETQY
J gene: TRBJ1-5; V gene: TRBV7-9; CDR3 protein: ASSSGRDNQPQH
J gene: TRBJ2-7; V gene: TRBV7-2; CDR3 protein: ASSLTTTSNYEQY
J gene: TRBJ1-1; V gene: TRBV10-1; CDR3 protein: ASSETDRAGTEAF
J gene: TRBJ2-2; V gene: TRBV10-1; CDR3 protein: ASTFPAGRGETGELF
J gene: TRBJ2-2; V gene: TRBV5-4; CDR3 protein: ASSFKGGMAGELF